Presented here are 25 T cell receptor beta chains from one specimen sequenced in a study of neurological immune-mediated disorders. Each CDR3 protein is one row after TCRdb ran MiXCR on the 5' RACE reads. Of roughly 100,000 distinct CDR3 sequences in the sample, about a tenth were seen once. Regarding time point: longitudinal time-point 3. The sample comprised PBMCs. These receptors all stem from a female donor with HTLV-1-associated myelopathy (HAM/TSP).

This clonotype was seen many times. J is TRBJ2-7 and V is TRBV7-8; D perhaps matches TRBD1 (6 bases). V shed 5 bases and J shed 2 bases, with 13 bases lying between them. The CDR3 has 14 amino acids. CDR1 is SGHVS and CDR2 is FQNEAQ in the germline V gene. CDR3 in amino acids: CASSASGTTYEQYF. In DNA, the CDR3 is TGTGCCAGCAGCGCATCCGGGACAACCTACGAGCAGTACTTC.

The chain recombines TRBV10-3 with TRBJ2-7, with a tentative D call TRBD2 (7 bases). In germline, CDR1 is ENHRY, CDR2 SYGVKD. The CDR3 loop spans 17 amino acids. V shed 6 bases and J shed 0 bases, with 21 bases lying between them. The CDR3: CAIRPEGGRADSYEQYF. The CDR3 DNA follows: TGTGCCATCAGGCCAGAAGGGGGGAGGGCCGACTCCTACGAGCAGTACTTC.

This clonotype was observed at least ten times. The chain recombines TRBV3-1 with TRBJ2-4; D unclear. V was cut by 0 bases and J by 9 bases, with 9 bases left in between. CDR1 and CDR2 (germline): LGHDT, YNNKEL (reference sequence). The CDR3 has 13 amino acids. CDR3 in DNA: TGTGCCAGCAGCCAAGATACCACGCGCATTCAGTACTTC. This gives the protein CASSQDTTRIQYF.

This clonotype has a handful of counts. The CDR3 spells CASSVRGLGGMNTEAFF. In DNA, the CDR3 is TGTGCCAGCAGCGTCAGGGGGCTGGGGGGGATGAACACTGAAGCTTTCTTT. J is TRBJ1-1 and V is TRBV12-3 or TRBV12-4; TRBD1 matches 8 bases. The trim removed 6 bases at V and 0 bases at J, leaving 12 bases unmatched. The CDR3 loop spans 17 amino acids.

This clonotype was counted only a few times. The genes are TRBV6-5 and TRBJ2-7, with a possible D match to TRBD2 (6 bases). The V end lost 5 bases, the J end lost 0 bases, and 14 bases lay between the germline ends. This CDR3 has 15 amino acids. The germline CDR1 and CDR2 sequences are MNHEY and SVGAGI. CDR3 nucleotide sequence: TGTGCCAGCAGTCCTAGCGACTTTAGCTCCTACGAGCAGTACTTC. Its protein product is CASSPSDFSSYEQYF.

In this sample, this clonotype turned up many times. The chain recombines TRBV20-1 with TRBJ2-7; TRBD1 matches 8 bases. The CDR3 has 15 amino acids. Germline V CDR1 and CDR2: DFQATT, SNEGSKA (reference sequence). Trimming at V came to 2 bases and at J to 4 bases, leaving 10 bases not matched to a gene. The chain's CDR3 is CSARSLHRGAYEQYF. DNA of the CDR3: TGCAGTGCTAGATCCCTTCACAGGGGGGCGTACGAGCAGTACTTC.

This clonotype was seen repeatedly, ten times or more. V and J are TRBV5-5 and TRBJ2-3; perhaps D is TRBD1 or TRBD2 (6 bases each). From germline, CDR1 is SGHKS and CDR2 YYEKEE (reference sequence). The V gene lost 3 bases and the J gene lost 0 bases, with 17 bases spanning the gap. The CDR3 is made up of 17 amino acids. The CDR3 DNA sequence: TGTGCCAGCAGCTCCAGGGGCGCGGGAATCAGCACAGATACGCAGTATTTT. This codes for CASSSRGAGISTDTQYF.

This clonotype was seen repeatedly, ten times or more. V is TRBV7-2 and J is TRBJ2-7; D not certain. The CDR3 has 13 residues. Germline values: CDR1 SGHTA, CDR2 FQGNSA. V lost 3 bases, J lost 2 bases, and 8 bases lay in between. The CDR3 DNA reads as TGTGCCAGCAGCTTCCGAGCACCCTACGAGCAGTACTTC. Residues: CASSFRAPYEQYF.

Many counts were recorded for this clonotype. This rearrangement joins TRBV6-6 to TRBJ2-1; TRBD2 matches 11 bases. V was pared by 2 bases and J by 7 bases, with 10 bases of the junction left unmatched. Per the germline V gene, CDR1 is MNHNY and CDR2 is SVGAGI (reference sequence). The CDR3 sequence is 17 residues long. The CDR3 region has the DNA TGTGCCAGCAGTTACATCCCGGGACTAGCGGCCGTAAATGAGCAGTTCTTC. Translating gives CASSYIPGLAAVNEQFF.

This clonotype occurred many times. The J gene is TRBJ2-3, the V gene TRBV27, with D uncertain. Germline V gene data show CDR1 as MNHEY and CDR2 as SMNVEV (reference sequence). The CDR3 is 19 residues long. V dropped 2 bases and J dropped 2 bases, with 23 bases sitting between them. CDR3 sequence reads: CASSLRMWPARAFTDTQYF. CDR3 coding DNA: TGTGCCAGCAGTTTAAGAATGTGGCCGGCTCGCGCTTTCACAGATACGCAGTATTTT.

There are many counts of this clonotype. This chain's CDR3 is CASSLGGLTEAFF. DNA of the CDR3: TGCGCCAGCAGCTTGGGCGGGCTCACTGAAGCTTTCTTT. The chain employs TRBV5-1 and TRBJ1-1; D is uncertain. The CDR3 extends over 13 amino acids. In germline, CDR1 is SGHRS, CDR2 YFSETQ. V lost 0 bases to trimming and J lost 4 bases, with 7 bases between them.

DNA for the CDR3: TGCGCCAGCAGCTTACAGGGGGACTCCTACGAGCAGTACTTC. The encoded protein is CASSLQGDSYEQYF. The chain combines TRBV5-1 with TRBJ2-7, with TRBD1 identical over 8 bases. V lost 2 bases and J lost 0; bases outside the gene matches: 1. Germline CDR1 and CDR2: SGHRS and YFSETQ. CDR3 length: 14 residues.

This clonotype was detected ten times or more. The chain recombines TRBV6-5 with TRBJ2-7; 10 bases align to TRBD1. The germline gives CDR1 MNHEY, CDR2 SVGAGI. The CDR3 contains 15 residues. J was trimmed by 6 bases and V by 2 bases; bases with no gene match: 7. CDR3 residues: CASSYQGQGSSEQYF. DNA for the CDR3: TGTGCCAGCAGTTACCAGGGACAGGGGTCGAGCGAGCAGTACTTC.

This rearrangement joins TRBV11-2 to TRBJ2-3; D not resolved. CDR3 length equals 15 residues. Trimming pared 1 base from V and 2 bases from J, leaving 10 bases between. Per the germline V gene, CDR1 is SGHAT and CDR2 is FQNNGV. The CDR3 DNA reads as TGTGCCAGCAGCTTAGGATACAGTTTCACAGATACGCAGTATTTT. It translates to CASSLGYSFTDTQYF.

As to this clonotype: A junction boundary mismatches the germline segment, possibly from a read error. The chain has TRBV2 and TRBJ1-1, with D uncertain. Germline CDR1 and CDR2: SNHLY and FYNNEI. The CDR3 sequence is 14 residues long. The CDR3 sequence is CASGPLPRNTEASF. The CDR3 nucleotides read TGTGCCAGCGGCCCTTTACCTCGGAACACTGAAGCTTCCTTT.

This sequence joins TRBV5-1 and TRBJ1-1; TRBD1 is a possible D gene (6 bases). From germline, CDR1 is SGHRS and CDR2 YFSETQ. V lost 4 bases and J 4 bases, leaving 14 bases between the germline ends. The CDR3 is 14 amino acids. CDR3: CASSPKQGSTEAFF. In nucleotides, the CDR3 is TGCGCCAGCAGCCCGAAGCAGGGGTCCACTGAAGCTTTCTTT.

For this clonotype: Just one base apart from a much larger clone, this may be a read error. This chain connects TRBV11-2 to TRBJ2-7, with 9 positions matching TRBD2. The last part of the DNA fits TRBJ2-1 better; the J call may be wrong. This CDR3 is 15 amino acids long. Germline loops: CDR1 SGHAT, CDR2 FQNNGV. The CDR3 loop reads CASSSAGGRVYEQFF. CDR3 nucleotide sequence: TGTGCCAGCAGCTCGGCGGGGGGGCGAGTCTACGAGCAGTTCTTC.

This clonotype was recorded many times. The chain carries TRBV3-1 and TRBJ1-2; a possible D gene is TRBD1 (6 bases). Per germline, CDR1 LGHDT and CDR2 YNNKEL (reference sequence). This CDR3 contains 14 residues. With 4 bases removed from V and 7 bases from J, the gap between germline ends came to 16 bases. The CDR3 loop is CASSREGGAPGYTF. The CDR3 bases are TGTGCCAGCAGCCGAGAAGGGGGGGCGCCTGGCTACACCTTC.

The chain joins TRBV4-1 to TRBJ2-7; possible D gene TRBD1, 6 bases. The V end lost 0 bases, the J end lost 5 bases, and 17 bases lay between the germline ends. The CDR3 totals 16 residues. The V gene's germline CDR1 is MGHRA and CDR2 YSYEKL. The DNA for the CDR3 is TGCGCCAGCAGCCAAGATGGGGGCAACAGGGTTAACGAGCAGTACTTC. Translating it yields CASSQDGGNRVNEQYF.

This clonotype was seen ten or more times. The chain uses TRBV20-1 and TRBJ1-1; D not resolved. Germline lookup yields CDR1 DFQATT and CDR2 SNEGSKA (reference sequence). CDR3 length: 10 residues. Trimming removed 4 bases at V and 4 bases at J, with 4 bases between. The CDR3 DNA sequence: TGCAGTGCTATCCCCACTGAAGCTTTCTTT. The encoded protein is CSAIPTEAFF.

The table lists this clonotype with many counts. The rearrangement links TRBV2 to TRBJ1-5, with D unresolved. Germline CDR1 and CDR2: SNHLY and FYNNEI. The CDR3 length is 11 residues. The ends were cut back, 9 bases at V and 8 bases at J, with 11 bases in the middle. In DNA form, the CDR3 reads TGTGCCAGTAGAAATCAGGAGCCCCAGCATTTT. Protein: CASRNQEPQHF. Using reference TRBV2 and TRBJ1-5 for the parts outside the CDR3, the full variable domain is EPEVTQTPSHQVTQMGQEVILRCVPISNHLYFYWYRQILGQKVEFLVSFYNNEISEKSEIFDDQFSVERPDGSNFTLKIRSTKLEDSAMYFCASRNQEPQHFGDGTRLSIL.

This clonotype was counted ten times or more. The V call is TRBV3-1, the J call TRBJ2-7; D is possibly TRBD1 or TRBD2 (6 bases each). From germline, CDR1 is LGHDT and CDR2 YNNKEL (reference sequence). The germline V and J ends were trimmed by 4 bases and 3 bases, with 10 bases remaining between them. CDR3 length: 13 amino acids. CDR3 residues: CASSRRGDYEQYF. In DNA, the CDR3 is TGTGCCAGCAGCCGAAGGGGGGACTACGAGCAGTACTTC.

This clonotype occurred many times. This sequence joins TRBV20-1 and TRBJ1-2; D is unclear. The CDR3 extends over 12 amino acids. Germline V lookup: CDR1 DFQATT, CDR2 SNEGSKA (reference sequence). Trimming took off 4 bases at V and 7 bases at J, with 13 bases between the two ends. CDR3 sequence: CSANRIVGGYTF. In DNA form, the CDR3 reads TGCAGTGCTAATAGGATTGTGGGTGGCTACACCTTC.

This chain uses TRBV5-1 with TRBJ2-7; D ambiguous. The V end lost 2 bases, the J end lost 2 bases, and 8 bases lay between the germline ends. The length of the CDR3 is 13 residues. Per the germline V gene, CDR1 is SGHRS and CDR2 is YFSETQ. In nucleotides, the CDR3 is TGCGCCAGCAGCTTCGTCTCGCCCTACGAGCAGTACTTC. Its protein is CASSFVSPYEQYF.

This clonotype was counted many times. The chain uses TRBV5-1 and TRBJ1-1; the D gene is possibly TRBD1 (5 bases). V lost 0 bases and J lost 10, with 10 bases in between. Germline assignment: CDR1 SGHRS and CDR2 YFSETQ. The CDR3 is made up of 12 amino acids. The CDR3 DNA reads TGCGCCAGCAGCTTGGCGGGACCTGGAGCTTTCTTT. Encoded protein: CASSLAGPGAFF.